This entry is about one T cell receptor beta chain. Clones were sequenced by immunoSEQ multiplex PCR, and TCRdb holds only the in-frame ones, with some missing. The sample consists of fewer than 110,000 clones, over 95% of them appearing once. The data were taken from a study of technical replicates of blood from several donors. CDR1 and CDR2 from the germline V gene are SGHNT and YENEEA. V lost 5 bases to trimming and J lost 1 base, with 2 bases between them. The CDR3 is 11 residues long. The chain carries TRBV11-3 and TRBJ2-5; D is ambiguous. The clonotype was recovered from a human donor in good health. Source material: T cells isolated from PBMCs. The DNA for the CDR3 is TGTGCCAGCAGCCGCCAAGAGACCCAGTACTTC. Protein sequence: CASSRQETQYF.